This T cell receptor beta chain was documented in a study of T cell repertoires in cytomegalovirus infection. As for the study in general: An indication of both CMV infection and matching HLA type came from public TCR beta signatures.

Whole-study findings and limits: What dominated the ex vivo response were HLA-C-restricted CMV-specific TCR beta clonotypes. Cumulative frequency (of public TCR beta family members) identified carriers of CMV plus the relevant HLA.

This clonotype showed up just once. What it binds is unknown. MiXCR was run by TCRdb on the reads, yielding one entry per CDR3 protein. This sample carries about 740,000 distinct CDR3 sequences, 35% to 40% of them seen once, and the ten largest clones take under 3%. The CDR3 length is 15 residues. The V segment lost 4 bases and the J segment 6 bases; nucleotides outside the gene matches: 6. Germline lookup yields CDR1 SGHTA and CDR2 FQGTGA. The sample was PBMCs. This TCR was recovered from a human donor in good health (CMV status not recorded). Some clones in this sample may be carry-over from other donors' samples. The gene calls are TRBV7-3 and TRBJ1-6; 7 bases are a match to TRBD1. The CDR3 DNA reads as TGTGCCAGCAGCTCTCGACAGGGTACTAATTCACCCCTCCACTTT. Translated, it gives CASSSRQGTNSPLHF.